This T cell receptor beta chain comes out of a study of OX40 agonist ivuxolimab in advanced cancers. Study in general: In this trial design, patients received ivuxolimab intravenously at 0.01 to 10 mg/kg every 2 weeks.

With autoimmune disease history or systemic immunosuppression, patients were excluded. Blood specimens came from baseline, cycle 4 day 1, and cycle 7 day 1. The CDR3 consists of 13 residues. V was cut by 2 bases and J by 7 bases, with 11 bases left in between. Germline values: CDR1 MNHNS, CDR2 SASEGT. Here immunoSEQ multiplex PCR was the method, and the copy in TCRdb shows in-frame clones only, minus some. The sample lists about 24,000 clones, roughly 89% occurring once. The sample in question was CD4+ or CD8+ T cells sorted from blood, obtained in a trial of the OX40 agonist ivuxolimab. This receptor was identified in an adult with an advanced solid tumor such as melanoma, head and neck, liver or kidney cancer. The chain combines TRBV6-1 with TRBJ2-5, with D perhaps matching TRBD1 or TRBD2 (5 bases each). CDR3 bases: TGTGCCAGCAGTGAACGGGGCCCCGGGACCCAGTACTTC. It specifies CASSERGPGTQYF.